This T cell receptor beta chain was sequenced in a study of cytomegalovirus exposure and HLA in healthy donors (dated by TCRdb to 2015 to 2018). For the study in its entirety: An earlier analysis of approximately 600 of the donors reported 276 Gb of sequence data and roughly 100 million unique TCR beta sequences from 150 million to 200 million T cells. To predict cytomegalovirus infection status, the study combined high-throughput TCR immunosequencing, statistical association of individual TCRs with disease status, and machine learning. All discovery cohort repertoires had been generated on a single sequencing platform. Among 300 to 500 genotyped donors of the cohort, an average of about 220,000 unique TCR beta nucleotide sequences was sequenced per donor, of which approximately 18% were non-productive. An earlier analysis of some 600 of the donors applied high-throughput TCR beta sequencing to assess whether each TCR beta V gene segment acted as functional or pseudogenic. Besides the first cohort of 550 to 750 subjects, a separate validation cohort made up of 95 to 150 different subjects was used. In a later analysis, previously published TCR beta repertoires from 666 donors were re-analyzed and high-resolution HLA genotyping was added so that TCR occurrence patterns could be studied. The study aimed to test whether cataloging public T cell receptors could reveal signatures of past pathogen exposure. HLA typing included class I and class II loci at four-digit resolution. A later genetic analysis used genome-wide SNP genotypes for about three fifths of the 666 donors, treating that subset as a discovery cohort. Typing coverage differed by locus: A, B, C, DRB1 and DQB1 were typed in roughly 629-640 donors, DQA1 in approximately 520, DPA1 in around 600, and DPB1 in about 450. Because of strong linkage in the cohort, five DR-DQ haplotypes were treated as single units for association and clustering. Donor age, sex, ethnicity and CMV serostatus were compiled alongside the repertoire data. In the later analysis, no new phenotypic data were used to find candidate immune exposures; instead, reliance was placed on TCR beta sequences and their occurrence across donors. An early release covering just under 650 HLA-typed donors comprised about 300 gigabases of sequencing data and 85 million to 100 million unique TCR sequences. Of the approximately 400 genotyped donors, roughly 85% fell in the genetic ancestry cluster associated with self-reported Caucasian donors. The study used immunosequencing to profile the T cell repertoires of under 700 subjects and linked those repertoires to cytomegalovirus serostatus. The paper as a whole reports these results and caveats: V-gene and J-gene trimming of TCR beta chains was associated with a missense DCLRE1C variant in a later genetic analysis, and the association was replicated in an independent cohort. In an earlier analysis of under 600 of the donors, most TCR beta V segments were observed in productive rearrangements about 90% or about 30% of the time, broadly matching IMGT annotations. Because counts were too low, more than 15 rarely observed V segments, including chromosome 9 orphons, were excluded from the earlier analysis of under 650 of the donors. Roughly uniform sequencing depth across donors was assumed in presence/absence analyses, although this assumption may not hold. At a false discovery rate of 0.05, a later analysis linked 15,000 to 20,000 TCR beta sequences to specific HLA alleles. A group of highly shared sequence variants was considered likely to be a technical artifact of the sequencing pipeline. Because some donors lacked HLA typing at each locus, the association tests relied only on the typed subset. Strong co-occurrence of HLA alleles, especially DR and DQ, made assigning TCR associations to individual alleles difficult. In a later analysis, most CMV-associated TCR beta chains were found to appear HLA-restricted, with HLA associations seemingly driven largely by CMV exposure. In a later analysis, TCR association rates were found to vary across HLA loci, with the most associated TCRs seen for DRB1 alleles and the fewest for HLA-C alleles. The 87-base-pair reads could not distinguish some IMGT-functional V segments, including TRBV6-2 and TRBV6-3, so those segments were excluded. The classifier was reported to diagnose cytomegalovirus status with high specificity and sensitivity in both the original and validation cohorts. Compared with the roughly 700-donor mean, donors in an Asian-associated ancestry cluster had fewer N-insertions in productive TCRs, according to a later genetic analysis. Several of the top co-occurrence clusters appeared to be linked to parvovirus B19, influenza, CMV and Epstein-Barr virus, according to a later analysis. In a later analysis, HLA-associated TCR beta chains showed more clonal expansion and lower generation probabilities than non-associated chains that were equally common. Linkage disequilibrium might explain the correlated functional status among segregating V segments, but an unknown experimental factor could not be excluded. Across donors, most TCR sequences were observed very rarely, whereas some public TCRs were present in many individuals. A further reported finding was that TCR beta sequences accurately predicted the HLA-A and HLA-B alleles for most subjects in the first cohort. It was suggested by the authors that the approach could potentially be generalized to other disease states and immunological phenotypes. For the cohort, immune exposure information was limited to CMV serostatus. The cohort was sequenced for TCR beta chains only, and without alpha or paired-chain data the features that could be detected were limited. The study gave a list of around 170 TCR beta chains associated with cytomegalovirus. A few of the identified cytomegalovirus-associated TCR beta chains were confirmed in vitro to be specific for cytomegalovirus antigens.

The cohort was made up of 666 healthy bone marrow donors. At the time of sampling, all cohort members were nominally healthy, though unrecorded immune exposures were likely present. The donor was CMV seronegative and belonged to the group of under 400 seronegative cohort members. Each donor provided a peripheral blood sample, and peripheral blood mononuclear cells were used for TCR beta sequencing. Genomic DNA extraction from the blood cell samples was performed with the Qiagen DNeasy Blood Extraction Kit. The library was built by means of the immunoSEQ multiplex PCR assay. For the multiplex PCR, a mixture combining 60 forward primers for TCR Vbeta segments and 13 reverse primers for TCR Jbeta segments was used. The CDR3 region of rearranged TCR beta genes was amplified from genomic DNA by a multiplex PCR assay. The Illumina HiSeq System was used to sequence the amplified TCR beta libraries as 87-base-pair reads. The published analysis was carried out like this. A later analysis tallied around 82 million unique TCR beta chains across the 666 repertoires, and around 12 million of those chains were shared by two or more donors. Raw reads were error-corrected and collapsed into unique sequences by a nearest-neighbor algorithm in which closely related sequences were merged to remove PCR and sequencing errors. To assign V, D and J gene segments, CDR3 sequences were aligned to IMGT reference sequences. For a sequence to be retained, at least a six-nucleotide match to both a V gene segment and a J gene segment was required. Rearrangements were called productive when the CDR3 lacked stop codons and stayed in frame with V and J; all others were non-productive. Following IMGT convention, CDR3 was defined as the stretch from the second conserved V-encoded cysteine up to the conserved J-encoded phenylalanine. The earlier analysis of 450 to 750 of the donors excluded any sequence lacking an unambiguous match to a single V gene segment. In an earlier analysis of 587 of the donors, a V segment was called functional when productive rearrangements were above 56.7%, and segregating when the standard deviation between donors exceeded 5%. A statistical classification framework was built to diagnose cytomegalovirus status from the catalog of TCR beta chain sequences. In a later analysis, TCR nucleotide sequences were compared against IMGT/GENE-DB human TR gene sequences so that V and J genes could be assigned. In a later analysis, CDR3 sequences and most-parsimonious VDJ recombination scenarios were assigned using the TCRdist pipeline. A later analysis defined each TCR beta chain by its CDR3 amino acid sequence plus V-gene family, and excluded reads lacking a unique V-gene family. As a way to deal with suspected cross-contamination and a sequencing artifact, a later analysis dropped roughly 600 nucleotide sequences that were highly shared and had low generation probability. For each public chain, a later analysis derived a clonal expansion index from normalized ranks of inferred template counts within each repertoire. In a later analysis, generation probabilities were computed using a VDJ recombination model fitted to out-of-frame rearrangements, and the results were checked against IGoR. A later analysis scored TCR-TCR, TCR-HLA and TCR-CMV co-occurrence with hypergeometric tests, applying a repertoire-size bias correction to TCR pairs. False discovery rates were estimated in a later analysis by permuting HLA or CMV assignments 20 times. In a later analysis, co-occurring TCRs were grouped using DBSCAN, with TCRdist sequence similarity added in when clustering inside HLA-allele-positive subsets. Co-occurrence clustering excluded repertoires with fewer than 30,000 or more than 120,000 public chains, plus five with anomalous nucleotide sharing. Sourced from immuneACCESS, this table was stored by TCRdb with only in-frame sequences that have V and J called. A share of the clones is absent; for the studies checked, an unresolved V gene accounts for under half, and the remainder has no known explanation. The DNA was the basis for D and trimming; V, J and clone size are from that table. For this sample the table gives 140,000 to 150,000 clones, of which approximately 86% were detected only once. The ten largest clones represent more than 0.5% of the sample.

As concerns this clone: Which antigen it targets is not known. Base qualities are not provided; no much larger clone lies one nucleotide away.

V loses 5 bases at its end and J loses 8 bases; junction bases beyond the gene matches: 7. CDR1 and CDR2, looked up from the germline V gene, are SNHLY and FYNNEI. The CDR3, cysteine through phenylalanine, is 13 amino acids long. Only the CDR3 DNA is retained, 39 bases long and in frame from the first base. The sample taken for sequencing was PBMCs. The source of this sequence is a woman between 40 and 55 years old in good health and CMV-seronegative. The chain uses TRBV2 and TRBJ1-2, and 8 bases in between align with TRBD1. The sequenced DNA: TGTGCCAGCAGTAGGGACAGGCTGATGGGCTACACCTTC. This gives the protein CASSRDRLMGYTF.